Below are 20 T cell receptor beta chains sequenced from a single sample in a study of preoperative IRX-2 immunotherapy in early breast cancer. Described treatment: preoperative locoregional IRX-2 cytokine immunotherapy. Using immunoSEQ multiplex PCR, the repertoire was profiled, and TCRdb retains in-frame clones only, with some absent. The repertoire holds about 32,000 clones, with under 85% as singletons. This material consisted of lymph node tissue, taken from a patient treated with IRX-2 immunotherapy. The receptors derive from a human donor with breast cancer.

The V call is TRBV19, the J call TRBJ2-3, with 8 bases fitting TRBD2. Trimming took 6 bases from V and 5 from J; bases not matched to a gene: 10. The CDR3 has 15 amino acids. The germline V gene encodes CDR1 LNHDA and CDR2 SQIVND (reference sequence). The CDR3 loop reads CASRRYERGIDTQYF. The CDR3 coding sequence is TGTGCCAGTAGACGTTACGAGCGGGGGATAGATACGCAGTATTTT.

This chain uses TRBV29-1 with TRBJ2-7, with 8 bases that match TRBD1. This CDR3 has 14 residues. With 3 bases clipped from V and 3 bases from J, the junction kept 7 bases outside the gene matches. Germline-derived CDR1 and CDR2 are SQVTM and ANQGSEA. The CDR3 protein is CSVETTGDSYEQYF. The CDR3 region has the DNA TGCAGCGTTGAGACGACAGGGGACAGCTACGAGCAGTACTTC.

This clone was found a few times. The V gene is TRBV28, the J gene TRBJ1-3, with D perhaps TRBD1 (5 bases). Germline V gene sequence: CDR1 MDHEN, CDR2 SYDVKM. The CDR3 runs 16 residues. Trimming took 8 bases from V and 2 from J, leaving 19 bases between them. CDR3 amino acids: CASRWGGGVPGNTIYF. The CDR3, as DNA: TGTGCCAGCCGTTGGGGTGGAGGGGTCCCTGGAAACACCATATATTTT. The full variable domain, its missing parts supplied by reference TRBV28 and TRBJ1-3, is DVKVTQSSRYLVKRTGEKVFLECVQDMDHENMFWYRQDPGLGLRLIYFSYDVKMKEKGDIPEGYSVSREKKERFSLILESASTNQTSMYLCASRWGGGVPGNTIYFGEGSWLTVV.

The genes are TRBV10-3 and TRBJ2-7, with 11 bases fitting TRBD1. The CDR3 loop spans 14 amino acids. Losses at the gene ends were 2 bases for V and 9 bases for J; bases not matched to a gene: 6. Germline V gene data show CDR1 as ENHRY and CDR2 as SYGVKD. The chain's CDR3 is CAISEMDRGRVQYF. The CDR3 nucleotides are TGTGCCATCAGTGAGATGGACAGGGGGCGGGTGCAGTACTTC.

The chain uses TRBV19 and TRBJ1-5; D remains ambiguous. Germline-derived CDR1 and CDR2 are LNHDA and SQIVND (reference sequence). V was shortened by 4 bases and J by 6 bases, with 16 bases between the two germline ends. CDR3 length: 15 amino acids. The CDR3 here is CASSTGQTVGQPQHF. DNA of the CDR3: TGTGCCAGTAGTACAGGCCAGACGGTAGGTCAGCCCCAGCATTTT.

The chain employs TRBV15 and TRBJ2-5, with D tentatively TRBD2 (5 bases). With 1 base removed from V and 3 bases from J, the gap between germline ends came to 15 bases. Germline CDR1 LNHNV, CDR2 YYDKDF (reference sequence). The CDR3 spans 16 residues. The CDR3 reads CATSRGASSREETQYF. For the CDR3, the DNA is TGTGCCACCAGCAGAGGGGCTAGTTCGCGGGAAGAGACCCAGTACTTC.

The DNA for the CDR3 is TGTGCCAGCAGTTCGGGACCGGCGTGGGAGCAGTACTTC. Translated: CASSSGPAWEQYF. The chain carries TRBV12-1 and TRBJ2-7. TRBV12-1 is termed a pseudogene. The length of the CDR3 is 13 residues.

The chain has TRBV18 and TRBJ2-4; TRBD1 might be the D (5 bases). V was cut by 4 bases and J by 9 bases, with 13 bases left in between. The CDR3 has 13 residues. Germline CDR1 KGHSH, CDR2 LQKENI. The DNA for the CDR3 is TGTGCCAGCTCACGAGAAACAGGCGGCATTCAGTACTTC. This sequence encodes CASSRETGGIQYF. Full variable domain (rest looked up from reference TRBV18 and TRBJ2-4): NAGVMQNPRHLVRRRGQEARLRCSPMKGHSHVYWYRQLPEEGLKFMVYLQKENIIDESGMPKERFSAEFPKEGPSILRIQQVVRGDSAAYFCASSRETGGIQYFGAGTRLSVL.

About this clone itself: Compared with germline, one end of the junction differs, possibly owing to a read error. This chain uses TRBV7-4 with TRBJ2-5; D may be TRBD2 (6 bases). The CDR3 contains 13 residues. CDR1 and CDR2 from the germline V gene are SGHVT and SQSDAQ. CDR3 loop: CASSQASEETQYF. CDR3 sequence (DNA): TGTGCCAGCAGCCAAGCTAGCGAAGAAACCCAGTACTTC.

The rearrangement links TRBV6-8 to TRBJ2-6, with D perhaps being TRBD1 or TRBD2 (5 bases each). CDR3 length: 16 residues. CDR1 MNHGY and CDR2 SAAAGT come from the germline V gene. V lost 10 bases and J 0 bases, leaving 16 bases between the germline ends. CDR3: CAISRDLTSGANVLTF. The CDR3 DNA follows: TGTGCCATCAGCCGGGACCTAACCTCTGGGGCCAACGTCCTGACTTTC.

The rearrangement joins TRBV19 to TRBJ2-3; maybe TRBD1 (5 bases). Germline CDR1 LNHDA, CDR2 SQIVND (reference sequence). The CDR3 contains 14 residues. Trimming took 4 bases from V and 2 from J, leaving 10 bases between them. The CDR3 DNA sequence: TGTGCCAGTAGTAGTGGGGCCACCACAGATACGCAGTATTTT. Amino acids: CASSSGATTDTQYF.

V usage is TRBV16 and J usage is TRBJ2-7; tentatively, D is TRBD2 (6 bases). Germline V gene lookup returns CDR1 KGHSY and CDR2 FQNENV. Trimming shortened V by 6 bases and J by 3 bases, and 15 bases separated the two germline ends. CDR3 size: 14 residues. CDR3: CASSFFRGLYEQYF. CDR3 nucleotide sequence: TGTGCCAGCAGTTTTTTCCGGGGACTCTACGAGCAGTACTTC.

The CDR3 DNA follows: TGTGCCAGTAGTAGCCCTCGGCAGGGACTGCGGGAGCAGTACTTC. This codes for CASSSPRQGLREQYF. J is TRBJ2-7 and V is TRBV19; D is possibly TRBD2 (6 bases). V lost 4 bases, J lost 7 bases, and 20 bases lay in between. Germline loops: CDR1 LNHDA, CDR2 SQIVND (reference sequence). The CDR3 consists of 15 residues. The full variable domain, its missing parts supplied by reference TRBV19 and TRBJ2-7, is DGGITQSPKYLFRKEGQNVTLSCEQNLNHDAMYWYRQDPGQGLRLIYYSQIVNDFQKGDIAEGYSVSREKKESFPLTVTSAQKNPTAFYLCASSSPRQGLREQYFGPGTRLTVT.

CDR3 sequence reads: CASSAREASDTQYF. The CDR3 nucleotides are TGCGCCAGCAGCGCCCGGGAGGCTTCAGATACGCAGTATTTT. The chain has TRBV5-1 and TRBJ2-3; 7 bases line up with TRBD2. Germline V gene lookup returns CDR1 SGHRS and CDR2 YFSETQ. J lost 4 bases, V lost 4 bases, and 6 bases had no gene match. The CDR3 is 14 residues long.

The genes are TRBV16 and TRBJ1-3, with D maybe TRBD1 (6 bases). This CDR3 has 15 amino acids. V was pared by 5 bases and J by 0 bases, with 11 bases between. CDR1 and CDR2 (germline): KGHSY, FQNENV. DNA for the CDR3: TGTGCCAGCAGCGCGACAGGTTACTCTGGAAACACCATATATTTT. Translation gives CASSATGYSGNTIYF.

CDR3 loop: CASRRPLSGVAYEQYF. As DNA, the CDR3 is TGCGCCAGCAGGAGACCCCTTAGCGGGGTTGCCTACGAGCAGTACTTC. The J gene is TRBJ2-7, the V gene TRBV10-1; the match to TRBD2 covers 8 bases. Germline trimming cut 6 bases from V and 2 bases from J; bases unmatched to any gene: 12. CDR1 WNHNN and CDR2 SYGVQD come from the germline V gene (reference sequence). The CDR3 loop spans 16 amino acids.

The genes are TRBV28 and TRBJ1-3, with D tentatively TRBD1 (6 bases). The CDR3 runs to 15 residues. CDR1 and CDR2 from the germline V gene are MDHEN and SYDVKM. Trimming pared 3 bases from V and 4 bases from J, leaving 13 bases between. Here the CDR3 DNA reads TGTGCCAGCAGTTTGGGGGGCCCCTTGGGAAACACCATATATTTT. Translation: CASSLGGPLGNTIYF.

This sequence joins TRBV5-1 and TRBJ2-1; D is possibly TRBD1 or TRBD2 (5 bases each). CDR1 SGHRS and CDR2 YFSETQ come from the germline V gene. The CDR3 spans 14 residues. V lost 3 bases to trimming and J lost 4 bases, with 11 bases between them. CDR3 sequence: CASSSGRSYNEQFF. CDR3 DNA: TGCGCCAGCAGCTCGGGGCGATCATACAATGAGCAGTTCTTC.

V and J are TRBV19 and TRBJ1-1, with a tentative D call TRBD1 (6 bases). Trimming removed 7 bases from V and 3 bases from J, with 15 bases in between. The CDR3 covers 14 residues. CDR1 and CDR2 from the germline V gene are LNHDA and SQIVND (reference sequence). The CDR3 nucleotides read TGTGCCAGTACGCAAGGGGGGGGCTACACTGAAGCTTTCTTT. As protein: CASTQGGGYTEAFF.

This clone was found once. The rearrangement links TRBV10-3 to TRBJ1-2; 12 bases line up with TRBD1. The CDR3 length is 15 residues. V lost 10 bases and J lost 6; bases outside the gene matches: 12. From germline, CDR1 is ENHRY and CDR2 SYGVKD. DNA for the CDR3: TGTGCCACCTATGGGACAGGGGGCCAGTTGAATGGCTACACCTTC. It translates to CATYGTGGQLNGYTF.